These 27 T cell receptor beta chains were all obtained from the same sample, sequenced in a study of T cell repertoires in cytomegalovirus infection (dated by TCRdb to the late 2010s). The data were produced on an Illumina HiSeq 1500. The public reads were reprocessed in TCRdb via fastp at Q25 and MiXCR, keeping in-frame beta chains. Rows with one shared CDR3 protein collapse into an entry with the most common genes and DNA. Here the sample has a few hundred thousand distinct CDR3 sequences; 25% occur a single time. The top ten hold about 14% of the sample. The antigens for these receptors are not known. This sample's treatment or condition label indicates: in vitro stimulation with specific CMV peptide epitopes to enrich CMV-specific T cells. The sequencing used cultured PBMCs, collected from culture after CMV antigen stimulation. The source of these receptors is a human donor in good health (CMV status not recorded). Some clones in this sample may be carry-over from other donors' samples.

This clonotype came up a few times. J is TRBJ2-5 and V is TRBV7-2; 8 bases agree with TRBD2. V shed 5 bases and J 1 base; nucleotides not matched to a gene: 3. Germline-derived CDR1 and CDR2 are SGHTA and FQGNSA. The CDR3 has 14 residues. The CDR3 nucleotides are TGTGCCAGCAGCAAGGGACTAGTCCAAGAGACCCAGTACTTC. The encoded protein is CASSKGLVQETQYF.

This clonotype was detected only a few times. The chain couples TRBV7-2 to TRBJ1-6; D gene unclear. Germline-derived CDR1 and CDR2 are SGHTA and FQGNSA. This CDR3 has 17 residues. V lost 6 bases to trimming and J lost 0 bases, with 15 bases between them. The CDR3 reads CASSLDPRSSYNSPLHF. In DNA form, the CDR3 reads TGTGCCAGCAGTTTGGACCCACGGAGCTCCTATAATTCACCCCTCCACTTT.

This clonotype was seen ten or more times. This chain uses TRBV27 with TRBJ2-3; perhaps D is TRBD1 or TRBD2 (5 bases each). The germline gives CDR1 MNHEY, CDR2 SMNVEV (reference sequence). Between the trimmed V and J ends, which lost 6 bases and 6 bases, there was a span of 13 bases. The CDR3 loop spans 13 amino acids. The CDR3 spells CASSSTERDTQYF. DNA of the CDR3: TGTGCCAGCAGCTCGACAGAGCGGGATACGCAGTATTTT.

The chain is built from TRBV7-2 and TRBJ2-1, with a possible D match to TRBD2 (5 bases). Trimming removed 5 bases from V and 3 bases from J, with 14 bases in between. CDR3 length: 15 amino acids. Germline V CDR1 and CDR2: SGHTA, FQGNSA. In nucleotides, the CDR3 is TGTGCCAGCAGCCCCCGTGGCGGGTTCTACAATGAGCAGTTCTTC. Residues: CASSPRGGFYNEQFF.

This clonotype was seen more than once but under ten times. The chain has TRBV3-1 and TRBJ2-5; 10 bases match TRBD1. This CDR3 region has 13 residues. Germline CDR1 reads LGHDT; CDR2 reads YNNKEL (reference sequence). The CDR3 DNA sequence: TGTGTCACTCGACGGACAGGGGGAGAGACCCAGTACTTC. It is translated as CVTRRTGGETQYF.

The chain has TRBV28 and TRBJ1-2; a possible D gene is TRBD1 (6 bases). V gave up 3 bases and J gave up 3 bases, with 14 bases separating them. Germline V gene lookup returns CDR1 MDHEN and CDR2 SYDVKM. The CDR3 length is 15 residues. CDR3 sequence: CASSLGMGGDYGYTF. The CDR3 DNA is TGTGCCAGCAGTTTGGGGATGGGGGGCGACTATGGCTACACCTTC.

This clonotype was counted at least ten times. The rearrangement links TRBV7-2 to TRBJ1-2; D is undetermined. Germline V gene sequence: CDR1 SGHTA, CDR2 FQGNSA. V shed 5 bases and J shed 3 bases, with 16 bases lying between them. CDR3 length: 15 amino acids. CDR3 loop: CASSTVGVGDYGYTF. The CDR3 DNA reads TGTGCCAGCAGCACAGTTGGGGTTGGAGACTATGGCTACACCTTC.

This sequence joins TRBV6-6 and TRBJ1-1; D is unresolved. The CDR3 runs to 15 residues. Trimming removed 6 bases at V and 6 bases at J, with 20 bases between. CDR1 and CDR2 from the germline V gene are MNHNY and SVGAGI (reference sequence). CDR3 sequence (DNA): TGTGCCAGCAGCCAACCCGGGATCTCGGACGCTGAAGCTTTCTTT. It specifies CASSQPGISDAEAFF.

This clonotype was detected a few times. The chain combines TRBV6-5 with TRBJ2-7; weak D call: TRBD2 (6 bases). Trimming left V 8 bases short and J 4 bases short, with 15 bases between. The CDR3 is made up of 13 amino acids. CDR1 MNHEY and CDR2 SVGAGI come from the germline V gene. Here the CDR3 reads CASWDSVLYEQYF. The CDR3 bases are TGTGCCAGCTGGGACTCGGTTCTATACGAGCAGTACTTC.

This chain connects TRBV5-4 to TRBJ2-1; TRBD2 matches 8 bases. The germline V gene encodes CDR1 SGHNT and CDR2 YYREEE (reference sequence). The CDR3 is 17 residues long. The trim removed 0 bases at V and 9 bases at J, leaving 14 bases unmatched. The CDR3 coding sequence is TGTGCCAGCAGCTTGGTCCCCGGGACTAGTGGTTCCTCTGAGCAGTTCTTC. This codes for CASSLVPGTSGSSEQFF.

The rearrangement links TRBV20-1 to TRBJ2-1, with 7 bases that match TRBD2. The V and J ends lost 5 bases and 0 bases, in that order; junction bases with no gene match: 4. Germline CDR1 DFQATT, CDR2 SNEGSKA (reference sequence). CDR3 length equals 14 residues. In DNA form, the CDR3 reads TGCAGTGCTTTCAGCGGGAACTCCTACAATGAGCAGTTCTTC. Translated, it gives CSAFSGNSYNEQFF.

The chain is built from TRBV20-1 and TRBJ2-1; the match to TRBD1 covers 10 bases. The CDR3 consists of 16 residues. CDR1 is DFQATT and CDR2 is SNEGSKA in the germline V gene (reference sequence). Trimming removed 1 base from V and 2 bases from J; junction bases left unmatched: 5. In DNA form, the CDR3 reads TGCAGTGCTAGAGGGGGACAGGGGTCTGCCTACAATGAGCAGTTCTTC. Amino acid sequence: CSARGGQGSAYNEQFF.

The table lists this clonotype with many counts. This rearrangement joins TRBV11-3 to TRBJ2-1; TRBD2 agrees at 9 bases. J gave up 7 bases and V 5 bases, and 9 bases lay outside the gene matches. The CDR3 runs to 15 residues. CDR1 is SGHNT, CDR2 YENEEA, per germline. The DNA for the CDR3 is TGTGCCAGCAGCCAAGGCCATAGCGGGGGAAATGAGCAGTTCTTC. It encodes CASSQGHSGGNEQFF.

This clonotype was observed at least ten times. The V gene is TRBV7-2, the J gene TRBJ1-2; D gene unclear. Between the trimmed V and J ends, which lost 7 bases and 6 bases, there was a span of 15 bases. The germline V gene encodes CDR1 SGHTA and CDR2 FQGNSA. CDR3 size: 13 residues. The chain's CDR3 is CASTQGYRDGYTF. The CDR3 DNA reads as TGTGCCAGCACCCAAGGGTATAGGGATGGCTACACCTTC. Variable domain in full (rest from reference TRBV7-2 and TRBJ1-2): GAGVSQSPSNKVTEKGKDVELRCDPISGHTALYWYRQSLGQGLEFLIYFQGNSAPDKSGLPSDRFSAERTGGSVSTLTIQRTQQEDSAVYLCASTQGYRDGYTFGSGTRLTVV.

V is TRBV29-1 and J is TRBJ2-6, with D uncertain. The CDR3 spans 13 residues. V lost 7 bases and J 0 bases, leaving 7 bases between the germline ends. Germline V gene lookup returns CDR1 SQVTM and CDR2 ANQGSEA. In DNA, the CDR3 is TGCAGCGCCATATCCTCTGGGGCCAACGTCCTGACTTTC. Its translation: CSAISSGANVLTF.

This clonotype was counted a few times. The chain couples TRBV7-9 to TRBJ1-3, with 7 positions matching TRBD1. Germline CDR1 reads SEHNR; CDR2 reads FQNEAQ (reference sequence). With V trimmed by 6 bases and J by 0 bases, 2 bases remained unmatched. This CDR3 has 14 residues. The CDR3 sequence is CASRGTDSGNTIYF. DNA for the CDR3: TGTGCCAGCAGGGGGACAGACTCTGGAAACACCATATATTTT. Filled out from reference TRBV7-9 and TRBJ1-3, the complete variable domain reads DTGVSQNPRHKITKRGQNVTFRCDPISEHNRLYWYRQTLGQGPEFLTYFQNEAQLEKSRLLSDRFSAERPKGSFSTLEIQRTEQGDSAMYLCASRGTDSGNTIYFGEGSWLTVV.

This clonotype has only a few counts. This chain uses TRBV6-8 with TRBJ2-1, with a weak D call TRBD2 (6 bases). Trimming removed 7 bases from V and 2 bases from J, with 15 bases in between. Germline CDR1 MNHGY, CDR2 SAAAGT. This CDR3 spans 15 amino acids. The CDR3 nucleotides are TGTGCCAGCACCAAGACGGGGGTGACCTACAATGAGCAGTTCTTC. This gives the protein CASTKTGVTYNEQFF.

The CDR3 DNA sequence: TGCGCCAGCAGCGTAGGGTCTTGGAATGAGCAGTTCTTC. Translated, it gives CASSVGSWNEQFF. The chain is built from TRBV4-3 and TRBJ2-1; D not certain. V was clipped by 5 bases and J by 7 bases, with 12 bases between them. This CDR3 is 13 amino acids long. The germline V gene has CDR1 LGHNA and CDR2 YSLEER.

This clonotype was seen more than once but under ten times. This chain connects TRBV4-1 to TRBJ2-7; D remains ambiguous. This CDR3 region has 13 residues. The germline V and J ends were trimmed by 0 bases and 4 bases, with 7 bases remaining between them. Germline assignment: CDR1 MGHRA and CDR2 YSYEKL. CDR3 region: CASSQDMGYEQYF. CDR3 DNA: TGCGCCAGCAGCCAAGATATGGGATACGAGCAGTACTTC.

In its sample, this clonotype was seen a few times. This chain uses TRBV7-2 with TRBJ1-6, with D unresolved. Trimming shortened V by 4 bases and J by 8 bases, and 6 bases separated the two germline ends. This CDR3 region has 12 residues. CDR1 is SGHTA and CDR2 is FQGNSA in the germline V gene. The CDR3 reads CASSSFYSPLHF. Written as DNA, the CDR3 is TGTGCCAGCAGCTCCTTTTATTCACCCCTCCACTTT. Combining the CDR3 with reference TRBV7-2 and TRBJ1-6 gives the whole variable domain GAGVSQSPSNKVTEKGKDVELRCDPISGHTALYWYRQSLGQGLEFLIYFQGNSAPDKSGLPSDRFSAERTGGSVSTLTIQRTQQEDSAVYLCASSSFYSPLHFGNGTRLTVT.

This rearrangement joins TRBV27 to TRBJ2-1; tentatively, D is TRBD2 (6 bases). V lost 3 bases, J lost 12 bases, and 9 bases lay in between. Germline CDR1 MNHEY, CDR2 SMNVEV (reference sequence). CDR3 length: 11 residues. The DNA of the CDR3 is TGTGCCAGCAGTTTTTCGGGAGCGCAGTTCTTC. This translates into CASSFSGAQFF.

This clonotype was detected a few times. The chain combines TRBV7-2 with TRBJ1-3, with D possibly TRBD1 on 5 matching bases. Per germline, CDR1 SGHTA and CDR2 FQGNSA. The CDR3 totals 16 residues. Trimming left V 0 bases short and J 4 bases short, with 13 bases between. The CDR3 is CASSLAGGGKGNTIYF. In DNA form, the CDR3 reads TGTGCCAGCAGCTTAGCGGGGGGGGGGAAAGGAAACACCATATATTTT.

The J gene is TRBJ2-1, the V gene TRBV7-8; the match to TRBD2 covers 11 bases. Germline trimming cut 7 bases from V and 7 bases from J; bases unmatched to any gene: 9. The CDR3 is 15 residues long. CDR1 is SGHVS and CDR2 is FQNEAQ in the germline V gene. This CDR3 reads CASNLVAGGPNEQFF. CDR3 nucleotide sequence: TGTGCCAGCAACCTAGTAGCGGGAGGGCCGAATGAGCAGTTCTTC.

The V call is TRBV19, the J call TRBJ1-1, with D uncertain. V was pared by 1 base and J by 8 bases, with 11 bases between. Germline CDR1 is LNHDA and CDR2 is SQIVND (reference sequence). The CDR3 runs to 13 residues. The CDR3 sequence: CASSIARPAEAFF. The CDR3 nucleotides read TGTGCCAGTAGTATAGCCCGCCCCGCGGAAGCTTTCTTT.

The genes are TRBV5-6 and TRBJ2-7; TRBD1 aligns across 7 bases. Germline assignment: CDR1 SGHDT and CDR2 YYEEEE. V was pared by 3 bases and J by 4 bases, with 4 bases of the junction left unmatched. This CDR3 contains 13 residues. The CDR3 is CASSSDRVYEQYV. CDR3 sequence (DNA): TGTGCCAGCAGCTCCGACAGGGTGTACGAGCAGTACGTC.

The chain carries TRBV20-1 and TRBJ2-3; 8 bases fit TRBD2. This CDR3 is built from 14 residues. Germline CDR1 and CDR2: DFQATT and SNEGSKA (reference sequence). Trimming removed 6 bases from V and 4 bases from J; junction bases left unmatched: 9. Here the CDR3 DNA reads TGCAGTGCATATACTAGCGGAGGCCCAGATACGCAGTATTTT. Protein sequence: CSAYTSGGPDTQYF.

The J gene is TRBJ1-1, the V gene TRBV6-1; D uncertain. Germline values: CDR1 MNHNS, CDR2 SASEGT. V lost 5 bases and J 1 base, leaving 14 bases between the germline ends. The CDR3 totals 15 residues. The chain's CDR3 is CASSFGPRGNTEAFF. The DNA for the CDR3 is TGTGCCAGCAGTTTCGGGCCCCGGGGGAACACTGAAGCTTTCTTT.